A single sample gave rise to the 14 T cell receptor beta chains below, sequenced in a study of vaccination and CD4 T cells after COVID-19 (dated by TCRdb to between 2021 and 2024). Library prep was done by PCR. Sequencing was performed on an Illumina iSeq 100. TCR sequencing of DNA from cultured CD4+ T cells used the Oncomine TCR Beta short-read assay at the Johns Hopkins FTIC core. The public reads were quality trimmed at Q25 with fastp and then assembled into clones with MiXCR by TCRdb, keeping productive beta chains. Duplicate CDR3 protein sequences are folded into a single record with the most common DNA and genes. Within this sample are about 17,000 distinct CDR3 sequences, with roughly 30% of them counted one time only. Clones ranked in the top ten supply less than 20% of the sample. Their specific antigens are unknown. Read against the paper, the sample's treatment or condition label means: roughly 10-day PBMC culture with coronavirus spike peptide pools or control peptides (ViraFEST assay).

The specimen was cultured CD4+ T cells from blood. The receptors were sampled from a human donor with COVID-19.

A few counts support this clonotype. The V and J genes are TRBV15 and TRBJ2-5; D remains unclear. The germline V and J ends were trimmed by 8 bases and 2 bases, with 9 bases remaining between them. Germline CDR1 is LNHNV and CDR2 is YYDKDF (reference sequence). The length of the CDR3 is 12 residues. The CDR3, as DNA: TGTGCCACCGCTTCCGGTCAAGAGACCCAGTACTTC. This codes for CATASGQETQYF. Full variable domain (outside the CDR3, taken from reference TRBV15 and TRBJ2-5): DAMVIQNPRYQVTQFGKPVTLSCSQTLNHNVMYWYQQKSSQAPKLLFHYYDKDFNNEADTPDNFQSRRPNTSFCFLDIRSPGLGDTAMYLCATASGQETQYFGPGTRLLVL.

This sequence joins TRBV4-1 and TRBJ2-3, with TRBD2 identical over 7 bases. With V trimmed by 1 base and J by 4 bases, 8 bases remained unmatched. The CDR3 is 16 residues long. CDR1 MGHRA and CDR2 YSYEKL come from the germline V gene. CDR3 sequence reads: CASSQGGGGSADTQYF. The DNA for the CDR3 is TGCGCCAGCAGCCAAGGCGGCGGGGGTAGCGCAGATACGCAGTATTTT.

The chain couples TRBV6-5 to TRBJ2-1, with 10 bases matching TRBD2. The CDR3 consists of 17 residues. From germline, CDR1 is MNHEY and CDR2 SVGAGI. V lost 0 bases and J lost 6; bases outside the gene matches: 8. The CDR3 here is CASSYSASGGPINEQFF. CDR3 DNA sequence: TGTGCCAGCAGTTACTCAGCTAGCGGGGGCCCTATCAATGAGCAGTTCTTC.

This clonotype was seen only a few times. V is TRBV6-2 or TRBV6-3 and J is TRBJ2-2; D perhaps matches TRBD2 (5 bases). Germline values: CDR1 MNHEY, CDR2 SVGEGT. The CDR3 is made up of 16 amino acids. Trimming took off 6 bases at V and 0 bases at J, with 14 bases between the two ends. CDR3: CASSRGSVPNTGELFF. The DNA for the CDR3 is TGTGCCAGCAGCCGGGGTAGTGTCCCGAACACCGGGGAGCTGTTTTTT.

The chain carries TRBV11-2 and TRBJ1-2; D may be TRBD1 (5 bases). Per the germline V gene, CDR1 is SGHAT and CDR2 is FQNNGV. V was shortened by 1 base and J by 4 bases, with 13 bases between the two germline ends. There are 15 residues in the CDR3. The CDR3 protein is CASSLGLGQLYGYTF. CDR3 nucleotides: TGTGCCAGCAGCTTAGGCTTGGGGCAGCTCTATGGCTACACCTTC.

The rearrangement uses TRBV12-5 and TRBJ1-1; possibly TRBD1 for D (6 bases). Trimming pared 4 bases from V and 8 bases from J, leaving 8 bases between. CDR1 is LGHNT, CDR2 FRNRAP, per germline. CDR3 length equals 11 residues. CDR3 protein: CASGSDREAFF. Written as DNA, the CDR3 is TGTGCTAGTGGTTCGGACAGAGAAGCTTTCTTT.

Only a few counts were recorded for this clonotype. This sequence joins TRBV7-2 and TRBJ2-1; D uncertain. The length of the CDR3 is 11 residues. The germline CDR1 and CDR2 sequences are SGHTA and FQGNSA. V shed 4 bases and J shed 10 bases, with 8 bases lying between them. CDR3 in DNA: TGTGCCAGCAGCTCCCTTTGGGAGCAGTTCTTC. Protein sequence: CASSSLWEQFF.

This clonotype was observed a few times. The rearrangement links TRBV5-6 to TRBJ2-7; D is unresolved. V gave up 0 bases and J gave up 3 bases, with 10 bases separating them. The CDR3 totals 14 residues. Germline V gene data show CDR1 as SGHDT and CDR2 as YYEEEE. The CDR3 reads CASSLGSRSYEQYF. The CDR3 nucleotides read TGTGCCAGCAGCTTGGGCAGTAGGAGCTACGAGCAGTACTTC.

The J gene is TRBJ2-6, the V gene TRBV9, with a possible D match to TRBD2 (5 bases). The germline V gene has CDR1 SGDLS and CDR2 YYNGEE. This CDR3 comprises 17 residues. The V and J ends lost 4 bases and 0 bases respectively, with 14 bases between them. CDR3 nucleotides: TGTGCCAGCAGCCCCGGGGTGATCCTCTCTGGGGCCAACGTCCTGACTTTC. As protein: CASSPGVILSGANVLTF.

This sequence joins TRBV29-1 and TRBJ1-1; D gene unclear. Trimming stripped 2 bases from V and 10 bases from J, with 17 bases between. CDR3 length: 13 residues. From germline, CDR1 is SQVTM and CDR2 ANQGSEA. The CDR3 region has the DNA TGCAGCGTTGAAAGCTACGTTCGTTTAGGAGCTTTCTTT. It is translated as CSVESYVRLGAFF. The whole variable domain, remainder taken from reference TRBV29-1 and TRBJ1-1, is SAVISQKPSRDICQRGTSLTIQCQVDSQVTMMFWYRQQPGQSLTLIATANQGSEATYESGFVIDKFPISRPNLTFSTLTVSNMSPEDSSIYLCSVESYVRLGAFFGQGTRLTVV.

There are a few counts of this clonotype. The CDR3 bases are TGCGCCAGCAGGGACCTGAGACAGAGCTCCTACGAGCAGTACTTC. It translates to CASRDLRQSSYEQYF. This chain connects TRBV5-1 to TRBJ2-7; TRBD1 is a possible D gene (5 bases). Germline V gives CDR1 SGHRS, CDR2 YFSETQ. Trimming left V 5 bases short and J 0 bases short, with 15 bases between. The CDR3 has 15 amino acids.

CDR3 sequence reads: CSGSGLANNEQFF. Written as DNA, the CDR3 is TGCAGTGGGTCGGGACTAGCTAACAATGAGCAGTTCTTC. The rearrangement uses TRBV20-1 and TRBJ2-1, with 9 positions matching TRBD2. With 7 bases clipped from V and 5 bases from J, the junction kept 6 bases outside the gene matches. The CDR3 covers 13 residues. From germline, CDR1 is DFQATT and CDR2 SNEGSKA (reference sequence).

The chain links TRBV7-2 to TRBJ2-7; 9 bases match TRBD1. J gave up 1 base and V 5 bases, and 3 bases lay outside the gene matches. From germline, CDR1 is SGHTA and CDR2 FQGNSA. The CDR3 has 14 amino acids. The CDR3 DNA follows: TGTGCCAGCAGCCCCGGGACAGGGTCCTACGAGCAGTACTTC. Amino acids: CASSPGTGSYEQYF.

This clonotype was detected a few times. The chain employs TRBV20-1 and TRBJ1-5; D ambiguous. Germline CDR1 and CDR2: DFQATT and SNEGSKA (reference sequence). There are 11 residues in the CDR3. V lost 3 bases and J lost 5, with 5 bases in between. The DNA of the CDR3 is TGCAGTGCTAGCCCAGATCAGCCCCAGCATTTT. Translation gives CSASPDQPQHF.